This entry lists 11 T cell receptor beta chains sequenced from one sample in a study of blood T cell repertoires in COVID-19. Measured with immunoSEQ multiplex PCR; TCRdb has only the in-frame clones, and not every one. Among around 300,000 clones, about 89% were seen once, and the ten largest hold around 1.7%. Sequencing was carried out using PBMCs or T cells enriched from blood (not recorded which). The receptor source for this set is a woman aged 40 to 55 who had recovered from COVID-19.

This chain links TRBV18 with TRBJ1-2; D is perhaps TRBD1 (6 bases). The CDR3 has 12 residues. With 2 bases removed from V and 13 bases from J, the gap between germline ends came to 14 bases. Germline-derived CDR1 and CDR2 are KGHSH and LQKENI. CDR3 region: CASSPVQGEGTF. The CDR3, as DNA: TGTGCCAGCTCACCAGTACAGGGTGAAGGCACCTTC.

The V gene is TRBV27, the J gene TRBJ1-2, with D maybe TRBD1 (6 bases). The V gene's germline CDR1 is MNHEY and CDR2 SMNVEV (reference sequence). The V end was cut by 8 bases, the J end by 0 bases, with 22 bases between. CDR3 length equals 17 residues. The CDR3 sequence is CASWNADSLLTNYGYTF. The CDR3 nucleotides read TGTGCCAGCTGGAATGCGGACAGCCTCCTTACTAACTATGGCTACACCTTC.

V gene TRBV11-2 combines with J gene TRBJ2-2; unclear D gene. The CDR3 totals 13 residues. The germline V and J ends were trimmed by 1 base and 8 bases, with 8 bases remaining between them. Germline V gene sequence: CDR1 SGHAT, CDR2 FQNNGV. The DNA of the CDR3 is TGTGCCAGCAGCTTAGCCTGGGCTGGGGAGCTGTTTTTT. Protein product: CASSLAWAGELFF.

V and J are TRBV9 and TRBJ1-2; the D gene is possibly TRBD1 (5 bases). The CDR3 covers 16 residues. V was clipped by 1 base and J by 4 bases, with 17 bases between them. The germline CDR1 and CDR2 sequences are SGDLS and YYNGEE. The CDR3 nucleotides read TGTGCCAGCAGCGTACTGGCGGGAGGGGTTGGCTATGGCTACACCTTC. Translation: CASSVLAGGVGYGYTF.

The V and J genes are TRBV10-2 and TRBJ1-5; 9 positions agree with TRBD1. This CDR3 contains 15 residues. J lost 7 bases, V lost 5 bases, and 9 bases had no gene match. The germline V gene has CDR1 WSHSY and CDR2 SAAADI. CDR3 sequence reads: CASSHGQGLLQPQHF. As DNA, the CDR3 is TGCGCCAGCAGTCACGGACAGGGGCTCTTGCAGCCCCAGCATTTT.

This clone was detected only once. The chain's CDR3 is CASSAGGFGSNEKLFF. CDR3 DNA: TGTGCCAGCAGCGCCGGCGGTTTCGGGTCTAATGAAAAACTGTTTTTT. This chain links TRBV9 with TRBJ1-4; D remains ambiguous. V was trimmed by 3 bases and J by 3 bases, leaving 15 bases between them. CDR1 is SGDLS and CDR2 is YYNGEE in the germline V gene. The CDR3 loop spans 16 amino acids.

Points on this clone: A single base separates this from a much larger clone, so it may be a read error. Other nucleotide sequences in the sample specify the same CDR3. The chain is built from TRBV5-4 and TRBJ2-7; perhaps TRBD1 as D (5 bases). The CDR3 contains 13 residues. Germline V gene lookup returns CDR1 SGHNT and CDR2 YYREEE (reference sequence). V was trimmed by 0 bases and J by 7 bases, leaving 11 bases between them. CDR3 DNA: TGTGCCAGCAGCTTGGGGGGCCGCGATGAGCAGTACTTC. This gives the protein CASSLGGRDEQYF.

In DNA, the CDR3 is TGCGCCAGCAGCTTCGGTATTAAGGGACCGGGGGATACTGAAGCTTTCTTT. Amino acid sequence: CASSFGIKGPGDTEAFF. The rearrangement links TRBV5-1 to TRBJ1-1; TRBD1 might be the D (5 bases). The CDR3 runs to 17 residues. From germline, CDR1 is SGHRS and CDR2 YFSETQ. Between the trimmed V and J ends, which lost 2 bases and 5 bases, there was a span of 22 bases. The whole variable domain, remainder taken from reference TRBV5-1 and TRBJ1-1, is KAGVTQTPRYLIKTRGQQVTLSCSPISGHRSVSWYQQTPGQGLQFLFEYFSETQRNKGNFPGRFSGRQFSNSRSEMNVSTLELGDSALYLCASSFGIKGPGDTEAFFGQGTRLTVV.

The chain links TRBV5-1 to TRBJ2-2, with TRBD1 matching 7 bases. Germline assignment: CDR1 SGHRS and CDR2 YFSETQ. After removal of 0 bases from V and 4 bases from J, the junction contained 3 bases not matched to a gene. The CDR3 totals 15 residues. In DNA, the CDR3 is TGCGCCAGCAGCTTGGCTCCAGGGGGCACCGGGGAGCTGTTTTTT. Translation: CASSLAPGGTGELFF. The complete variable domain, with remaining parts taken from reference TRBV5-1 and TRBJ2-2, reads KAGVTQTPRYLIKTRGQQVTLSCSPISGHRSVSWYQQTPGQGLQFLFEYFSETQRNKGNFPGRFSGRQFSNSRSEMNVSTLELGDSALYLCASSLAPGGTGELFFGEGSRLTVL.

The V and J genes are TRBV6-5 and TRBJ1-2; D perhaps matches TRBD1 (6 bases). V was clipped by 6 bases and J by 6 bases, with 17 bases between them. Per germline, CDR1 MNHEY and CDR2 SVGAGI. The CDR3 is made up of 14 amino acids. Written as DNA, the CDR3 is TGTGCCAGCAGCTCAAACAGGGATCATGATGGCTACACCTTC. This gives the protein CASSSNRDHDGYTF.

J is TRBJ1-1 and V is TRBV5-8; tentatively, D is TRBD1 (6 bases). V was trimmed by 2 bases and J by 1 base, leaving 12 bases between them. Looked up from germline, CDR1 is SGHTS and CDR2 is YDEGEE. The CDR3 extends over 15 amino acids. For the CDR3, the DNA is TGTGCCAGCAGCTTACCCAGGGGCTGGAACACTGAAGCTTTCTTT. This gives the protein CASSLPRGWNTEAFF. Looking up the rest from reference TRBV5-8 and TRBJ1-1 gives the full variable domain: EAGVTQSPTHLIKTRGQQATLRCSPISGHTSVYWYQQALGLGLQFLLWYDEGEERNRGNFPPRFSGRQFPNYSSELNVNALELEDSALYLCASSLPRGWNTEAFFGQGTRLTVV.